Below are 29 T cell receptor beta chains sequenced from a single sample in a study of cytomegalovirus exposure and HLA in healthy donors. PCR involved 60 Vbeta and 13 Jbeta primers. Repertoires were generated with immunoSEQ multiplex PCR, while TCRdb's copy carries only in-frame clones and drops some. There are 200,000 to 250,000 clones in the sample; over 65% occur only once, and around 0.63% lies in the top ten. Input material: PBMCs. The receptors were sampled from a man aged 18-30 years in good health and CMV-seronegative.

The table lists this clone with a count of one. J is TRBJ2-1 and V is TRBV27; 12 bases are shared with TRBD2. The CDR3 length is 15 residues. CDR1 and CDR2 (germline): MNHEY, SMNVEV (reference sequence). V shed 5 bases, J shed 7 bases, and the junction held 6 bases outside the gene matches. CDR3 sequence reads: CASSLLAGGINEQFF. The CDR3, as DNA: TGTGCCAGCAGTCTACTAGCGGGAGGAATTAATGAGCAGTTCTTC.

The chain uses TRBV5-1 and TRBJ2-1, with 14 bases identical to TRBD2. V lost 7 bases, J lost 6 bases, and 3 bases stayed unmatched. Germline V lookup: CDR1 SGHRS, CDR2 YFSETQ. This CDR3 has 14 amino acids. The CDR3 nucleotides read TGCGCCAGCTCCGGACTAGCGGGAGGCAATGAGCAGTTCTTC. This gives the protein CASSGLAGGNEQFF.

This chain links TRBV11-1 with TRBJ2-7, with D possibly being TRBD2 (5 bases). Germline-derived CDR1 and CDR2 are SGHAT and FQDESV (reference sequence). CDR3 length: 14 amino acids. Between the trimmed V and J ends, which lost 5 bases and 3 bases, there was a span of 14 bases. The CDR3, as DNA: TGTGCCAGCAGCCCCCGGGAATTCGGCTACGAGCAGTACTTC. It codes for CASSPREFGYEQYF.

This chain connects TRBV29-1 to TRBJ2-1; 12 bases map to TRBD2. The germline gives CDR1 SQVTM, CDR2 ANQGSEA. The J segment lost 9 bases and the V segment lost 2 bases, leaving 8 bases of the junction unmatched. The CDR3 is 15 residues long. In nucleotides, the CDR3 is TGCAGCGTTGAAACCCTAGCGGGAGGGAGGGGTGAGCAGTTCTTC. It translates to CSVETLAGGRGEQFF.

To note about this clone: This sample includes further DNA sequences coding for the same CDR3. V is TRBV12-2 and J is TRBJ1-1. TRBV12-2 is a recognized pseudogene. This CDR3 comprises 16 residues. CDR3 bases: TGTGCAAGTCGCTTAGAAGGTAGGGGGAGGGACACTGAAGCTTTCTTT. It codes for CASRLEGRGRDTEAFF.

V usage is TRBV19 and J usage is TRBJ2-7; no reliable D call. This CDR3 is 13 amino acids long. Per germline, CDR1 LNHDA and CDR2 SQIVND (reference sequence). V was trimmed by 7 bases and J by 0 bases, leaving 10 bases between them. The CDR3 region has the DNA TGTGCCAGTAACTCAGGAACCTCCTACGAGCAGTACTTC. This codes for CASNSGTSYEQYF.

This clone came up a few times. This sequence joins TRBV28 and TRBJ2-2; D is ambiguous. Germline loops: CDR1 MDHEN, CDR2 SYDVKM. Trimming left V 6 bases short and J 4 bases short, with 9 bases between. There are 13 residues in the CDR3. In DNA, the CDR3 is TGTGCCAGCAGCCCATCATCCACCGGGGAGCTGTTTTTT. Translating it yields CASSPSSTGELFF. The variable domain in full, with the rest retrieved from reference TRBV28 and TRBJ2-2, is DVKVTQSSRYLVKRTGEKVFLECVQDMDHENMFWYRQDPGLGLRLIYFSYDVKMKEKGDIPEGYSVSREKKERFSLILESASTNQTSMYLCASSPSSTGELFFGEGSRLTVL.

This rearrangement joins TRBV19 to TRBJ2-3; D is possibly TRBD1 (6 bases). Trimming removed 1 base at V and 7 bases at J, with 9 bases between. The CDR3 spans 13 residues. Germline CDR1 is LNHDA and CDR2 is SQIVND (reference sequence). The CDR3 DNA is TGTGCCAGTAGTATAGTCGGACAGCATACGCAGTATTTT. This codes for CASSIVGQHTQYF.

J is TRBJ1-1 and V is TRBV5-1, with unresolved D. The CDR3 is made up of 14 amino acids. Trimming stripped 4 bases from V and 4 bases from J, with 14 bases between. From germline, CDR1 is SGHRS and CDR2 YFSETQ. In nucleotides, the CDR3 is TGCGCCAGCAGCGCTCAGACCTCGGGCACTGAAGCTTTCTTT. This codes for CASSAQTSGTEAFF. The full variable domain, with the rest looked up from reference TRBV5-1 and TRBJ1-1, is KAGVTQTPRYLIKTRGQQVTLSCSPISGHRSVSWYQQTPGQGLQFLFEYFSETQRNKGNFPGRFSGRQFSNSRSEMNVSTLELGDSALYLCASSAQTSGTEAFFGQGTRLTVV.

The chain couples TRBV11-2 to TRBJ2-1; the match to TRBD2 covers 7 bases. Germline trimming cut 4 bases from V and 8 bases from J; bases unmatched to any gene: 8. This CDR3 contains 14 residues. Germline CDR1 and CDR2: SGHAT and FQNNGV. CDR3 sequence reads: CASSSGLEEDEQFF. CDR3 in DNA: TGTGCCAGCAGCTCCGGACTAGAGGAGGATGAGCAGTTCTTC.

This clone showed up just a few times. V gene TRBV30 combines with J gene TRBJ2-7; possible D gene TRBD2, 6 bases. Looked up from germline, CDR1 is GTSNPN and CDR2 is SVGIG (reference sequence). The CDR3 has 13 residues. Between the trimmed V and J ends, which lost 1 base and 1 base, there was a span of 8 bases. The CDR3 loop reads CAWSGLDSYEQYF. For the CDR3, the DNA is TGTGCCTGGAGTGGACTAGATTCCTACGAGCAGTACTTC. Together with reference TRBV30 and TRBJ2-7, the CDR3 gives the full variable domain: SQTIHQWPATLVQPVGSPLSLECTVEGTSNPNLYWYRQAAGRGLQLLFYSVGIGQISSEVPQNLSASRPQDRQFILSSKKLLLSDSGFYLCAWSGLDSYEQYFGPGTRLTVT.

Concerning this clone: Relative to the germline gene, one junction end is altered; a read error may explain this. The rearrangement links TRBV7-7 to TRBJ2-7, with 7 positions matching TRBD1. Germline V lookup: CDR1 SSHAT, CDR2 FNYEAQ (reference sequence). This CDR3 is built from 15 residues. CDR3 nucleotides: TGTGCTAGCAGCCCCAGCCCAGACAGGGACTACGAGCAGTACTTC. This translates into CASSPSPDRDYEQYF.

In its sample, this clone was seen a few times. J is TRBJ2-7 and V is TRBV27; D is perhaps TRBD2 (6 bases). The germline V gene has CDR1 MNHEY and CDR2 SMNVEV (reference sequence). V was clipped by 6 bases and J by 3 bases, with 21 bases between them. This CDR3 has 16 residues. The CDR3 DNA follows: TGTGCCAGCAGATCCCCCCTAGCGAGCAATTTCTACGAGCAGTACTTC. Protein product: CASRSPLASNFYEQYF.

This rearrangement joins TRBV27 to TRBJ2-5, with TRBD2 matching over 7 bases. This CDR3 has 15 amino acids. Looked up from germline, CDR1 is MNHEY and CDR2 is SMNVEV (reference sequence). Trimming cost V 4 bases and J 5 bases; bases outside gene matches: 10. The CDR3 spells CASSSWTSAGETQYF. In DNA, the CDR3 is TGTGCCAGCAGTTCCTGGACTAGTGCAGGGGAGACCCAGTACTTC.

This chain connects TRBV23-1 to TRBJ1-1, with D possibly being TRBD1 (6 bases). TRBV23-1 is an open reading frame, and its role is uncertain. The germline V and J ends were trimmed by 2 bases and 5 bases, with 18 bases remaining between them. This CDR3 is 16 amino acids long. The CDR3, as DNA: TGCGCCAGCAGTCAAAGGTACAGGGAAGTTTGGACTGAAGCTTTCTTT. Amino acids: CASSQRYREVWTEAFF.

This sequence joins TRBV11-2 and TRBJ2-1, with TRBD1 identical over 8 bases. The germline V gene has CDR1 SGHAT and CDR2 FQNNGV. V was pared by 1 base and J by 4 bases, with 3 bases of the junction left unmatched. The CDR3 spans 15 residues. The CDR3 nucleotides read TGTGCCAGCAGCTTAGGACAGGGGCTATACAATGAGCAGTTCTTC. This sequence encodes CASSLGQGLYNEQFF.

The V gene is TRBV28, the J gene TRBJ2-1; 8 bases are shared with TRBD2. V shed 11 bases, J shed 6 bases, and the junction held 12 bases outside the gene matches. The CDR3 length is 14 residues. Germline V lookup: CDR1 MDHEN, CDR2 SYDVKM. CDR3 residues: CAHGESGSVNEQFF. In DNA form, the CDR3 reads TGTGCCCATGGAGAGAGCGGGAGCGTCAATGAGCAGTTCTTC. Variable domain in full (rest from reference TRBV28 and TRBJ2-1): DVKVTQSSRYLVKRTGEKVFLECVQDMDHENMFWYRQDPGLGLRLIYFSYDVKMKEKGDIPEGYSVSREKKERFSLILESASTNQTSMYLCAHGESGSVNEQFFGPGTRLTVL.

A few counts support this clone. CDR3 region: CASSSAGPEKLFF. CDR3 nucleotide sequence: TGTGCCAGCAGTTCCGCGGGGCCGGAAAAACTGTTTTTT. The chain links TRBV28 to TRBJ1-4; tentative D call: TRBD1 (5 bases). The CDR3 runs 13 residues. Between the trimmed V and J ends, which lost 4 bases and 8 bases, there was a span of 11 bases. CDR1 and CDR2 (germline): MDHEN, SYDVKM.

The rearrangement uses TRBV2 and TRBJ1-1, with a tentative D call TRBD1 (6 bases). V was clipped by 11 bases and J by 2 bases, with 15 bases between them. The CDR3 consists of 13 residues. Germline CDR1 SNHLY, CDR2 FYNNEI. The CDR3 coding sequence is TGTGCCTCCTGCCTGACAGGAAACACTGAAGCTTTCTTT. Its translation is CASCLTGNTEAFF.

The chain combines TRBV7-3 with TRBJ2-7; 10 bases map to TRBD2. The germline gives CDR1 SGHTA, CDR2 FQGTGA. Trimming took 5 bases from V and 12 from J; bases not matched to a gene: 16. The CDR3 runs to 15 residues. CDR3 sequence reads: CASSPGLAGEGLVYF. For the CDR3, the DNA is TGTGCCAGCAGCCCTGGGCTAGCGGGAGAGGGTTTGGTGTACTTC.

The J gene is TRBJ2-3, the V gene TRBV28, with D unclear. This CDR3 has 15 residues. Germline assignment: CDR1 MDHEN and CDR2 SYDVKM. V lost 2 bases and J lost 0, with 9 bases in between. The CDR3 DNA reads as TGTGCCAGCAGTTTACGGCAGGTTAGCACAGATACGCAGTATTTT. This sequence encodes CASSLRQVSTDTQYF. Combining the CDR3 with reference TRBV28 and TRBJ2-3 gives the whole variable domain DVKVTQSSRYLVKRTGEKVFLECVQDMDHENMFWYRQDPGLGLRLIYFSYDVKMKEKGDIPEGYSVSREKKERFSLILESASTNQTSMYLCASSLRQVSTDTQYFGPGTRLTVL.

This clone appeared a few times. The chain joins TRBV7-9 to TRBJ1-1; D not resolved. Germline V CDR1 and CDR2: SEHNR, FQNEAQ (reference sequence). V gave up 3 bases and J gave up 8 bases, with 16 bases separating them. This CDR3 region has 14 residues. CDR3 loop: CASSFEPQKPEAFF. CDR3 sequence (DNA): TGTGCCAGCAGCTTTGAACCACAGAAGCCCGAAGCTTTCTTT.

The chain recombines TRBV14 with TRBJ1-4; D may be TRBD1 (6 bases). Germline CDR1 and CDR2: SGHDN and FVKESK. V gave up 5 bases and J gave up 8 bases, with 12 bases separating them. The length of the CDR3 is 13 residues. CDR3 DNA sequence: TGTGCCAGCAGCACCCAGGGGAGCGAAAAACTGTTTTTT. Protein sequence: CASSTQGSEKLFF.

This rearrangement joins TRBV6-6 to TRBJ2-1; 10 nucleotides agree with TRBD2. Per germline, CDR1 MNHNY and CDR2 SVGAGI (reference sequence). V trimming: 7 bases; J trimming: 4 bases; junction bases outside the gene matches: 10. The CDR3 is made up of 16 amino acids. This CDR3 reads CASTKAGTSAYNEQFF. The DNA for the CDR3 is TGTGCCAGCACCAAAGCCGGGACTAGCGCTTACAATGAGCAGTTCTTC.

The chain carries TRBV4-1 and TRBJ2-3; 7 bases agree with TRBD2. CDR3 length: 13 amino acids. V dropped 0 bases and J dropped 10; count of bases not matched to a gene: 4. Germline values: CDR1 MGHRA, CDR2 YSYEKL. CDR3 region: CASSQEITSAQYF. The CDR3 DNA sequence: TGCGCCAGCAGCCAAGAAATTACTAGCGCGCAGTATTTT.

The chain recombines TRBV7-8 with TRBJ2-7, with D maybe TRBD1 (6 bases). The germline V and J ends were trimmed by 5 bases and 4 bases, with 21 bases remaining between them. The CDR3 consists of 16 residues. Germline V gives CDR1 SGHVS, CDR2 FQNEAQ. DNA for the CDR3: TGTGCCAGCAGCCCACACCGACAGGTTGGGGGATACGAGCAGTACTTC. Translation: CASSPHRQVGGYEQYF.

This clone has just a few counts. The chain combines TRBV6-5 with TRBJ1-5, with 12 nucleotides matching TRBD1. Germline-derived CDR1 and CDR2 are MNHEY and SVGAGI. The J segment lost 3 bases and the V segment lost 6 bases, leaving 3 bases of the junction unmatched. CDR3 length: 15 amino acids. CDR3 region: CASRGTGGSNQPQHF. CDR3 bases: TGTGCCAGCAGGGGGACAGGGGGCTCCAATCAGCCCCAGCATTTT.

This clone was picked up one time. The rearrangement joins TRBV29-1 to TRBJ2-7, with D uncertain. Germline V gives CDR1 SQVTM, CDR2 ANQGSEA. This CDR3 is 13 amino acids long. The V gene lost 4 bases and the J gene lost 2 bases, with 12 bases spanning the gap. CDR3 in DNA: TGCAGCGTTGGGGCAGGCTATACCTACGAGCAGTACTTC. Translation gives CSVGAGYTYEQYF.

A few counts support this clone. The rearrangement joins TRBV5-4 to TRBJ1-2; no reliable D call. The CDR3 runs 14 residues. Germline V gene lookup returns CDR1 SGHNT and CDR2 YYREEE (reference sequence). Trimming removed 4 bases from V and 4 bases from J, with 14 bases in between. CDR3 nucleotide sequence: TGTGCCAGCAGCACGGGAGGGAATGGCTATGGCTACACCTTC. Translation: CASSTGGNGYGYTF.